These T cell receptor beta chains were read from a single sample in a study of blood T cell repertoires in COVID-19. Repertoires were generated with immunoSEQ multiplex PCR, while TCRdb's copy carries only in-frame clones and drops some. Of 220,000 or so clones in the sample, around 84% are singletons; the top ten hold approximately 5%. The sample taken for sequencing was peripheral blood. The receptor source for this set is a woman in her sixties or seventies who had recovered from COVID-19. Each CDR3 is given with its conserved first and last residue. Fields, in order: CDR3 length, clone size, V gene, D gene, J gene, CDR3 protein, CDR3 DNA. The D gene is left open where the match is weak. Only part of the rows carry a size: once, few, many, or a class if the clone is expanded.

16	.	TRBV12-5	TRBD1	TRBJ1-6	CASGLRGGGEYSPLHF	TGTGCTAGTGGTTTAAGAGGGGGCGGAGAGTATTCACCCCTCCACTTT
13	.	TRBV6-6	.	TRBJ2-7	CASSYSGQYEQYF	TGTGCCAGCAGTTACTCGGGCCAATACGAGCAGTACTTC
15	.	TRBV4-1	TRBD1	TRBJ1-5	CASSRIDRVGQPQHF	TGCGCCAGCAGCCGTATCGACAGGGTTGGTCAGCCCCAGCATTTT
17	.	TRBV7-9	TRBD2	TRBJ2-2	CASSPNIGGFSIGELFF	TGTGCCAGCAGCCCCAATATCGGGGGGTTTAGCATCGGGGAGCTGTTTTTT
21	.	TRBV24-1	TRBD1	TRBJ1-2	CATSGPRGTGPPGDYSYGYTF	TGTGCCACCAGTGGCCCGCGTGGGACAGGGCCCCCTGGGGACTACTCCTATGGCTACACCTTC
16	.	TRBV4-2	TRBD2	TRBJ2-1	CASSKIAGGRLNEQFF	TGTGCCAGCAGCAAGATAGCGGGGGGGCGCCTAAATGAGCAGTTCTTC
13	.	TRBV29-1	TRBD1	TRBJ2-5	CSVEPQGKETQYF	TGCAGCGTTGAACCACAGGGGAAAGAGACCCAGTACTTC
13	.	TRBV30	.	TRBJ1-1	CAWSQNRDTEAFF	TGTGCCTGGAGTCAGAACAGGGACACTGAAGCTTTCTTT
17	.	TRBV7-2	TRBD2	TRBJ2-5	CASSPGTSGVAWETQYF	TGTGCCAGCAGCCCCGGGACTAGCGGGGTGGCTTGGGAGACCCAGTACTTC
14	.	TRBV7-9	.	TRBJ1-2	CASSLMSPSVGYTF	TGTGCCAGCAGTCTGATGAGCCCCTCCGTTGGCTACACCTTC
15	.	TRBV4-1	.	TRBJ2-2	CASSQEKRRTGELFF	TGCGCCAGCAGCCAAGAAAAGAGGAGAACCGGGGAGCTGTTTTTT
15	once	TRBV5-1	TRBD2	TRBJ2-1	CASSLTSGGAGEQFF	TGCGCCAGCAGCTTAACCAGCGGGGGGGCCGGGGAGCAGTTCTTC
13	.	TRBV7-9	.	TRBJ2-1	CASSLVTYNEQFF	TGTGCCAGCAGCTTAGTTACCTACAATGAGCAGTTCTTC
11	.	TRBV20-1	.	TRBJ1-1	CSARGPIEAFF	TGCAGTGCTAGAGGGCCGATTGAAGCTTTCTTT
16	.	TRBV12-5	TRBD1	TRBJ1-6	CASGLDTGTGISPLHF	TGTGCTAGTGGTTTGGACACCGGGACAGGGATTTCACCCCTCCACTTT
16	.	TRBV18	.	TRBJ2-5	CASSRSNGPGGETQYF	TGTGCCAGCTCACGAAGCAACGGCCCGGGTGGAGAGACCCAGTACTTC
15	.	TRBV27	TRBD1	TRBJ2-1	CASTPGTGTYNEQFF	TGTGCCAGCACGCCCGGGACAGGCACTTACAATGAGCAGTTCTTC
15	.	TRBV4-2	.	TRBJ1-2	CASSQEPEGGYGYTF	TGTGCCAGCAGCCAAGAGCCAGAAGGAGGGTATGGCTACACCTTC
14	once	TRBV2	TRBD1	TRBJ1-2	CASSERTGYSGYTF	TGTGCCAGCAGTGAAAGGACAGGTTACAGTGGCTACACCTTC
14	.	TRBV14	.	TRBJ1-6	CASSQEQGSTPLHF	TGTGCCAGCAGCCAAGAGCAGGGTTCGACACCCCTCCACTTT
15	.	TRBV3-1/TRBV3-2	TRBD2	TRBJ2-3	CASSWTSGNTDTQYF	TGTGCCAGCAGCTGGACTAGCGGAAACACAGATACGCAGTATTTT
14	.	TRBV27	.	TRBJ1-1	CASSSTGLRTEAFF	TGTGCCAGCAGTTCAACAGGGCTTCGGACTGAAGCTTTCTTT
18	few	TRBV18	TRBD1	TRBJ1-3	CASSPLTGMSSSGNTIYF	TGTGCCAGCTCACCACTGACAGGGATGAGTTCCTCTGGAAACACCATATATTTT
13	.	TRBV5-1	TRBD1	TRBJ2-5	CASSLRGRETQYF	TGCGCCAGCAGCTTGAGGGGGCGGGAGACCCAGTACTTC
13	.	TRBV20-1	.	TRBJ2-7	CSASLQIRDEQYF	TGCAGTGCTAGTCTCCAGATCCGTGACGAGCAGTACTTC
15	.	TRBV4-3	.	TRBJ1-1	CASSQGVGSATEAFF	TGCGCCAGCAGCCAAGGTGTAGGGAGCGCGACTGAAGCTTTCTTT
14	.	TRBV6-5	TRBD1	TRBJ1-5	CASSQQGAAQPQHF	TGTGCCAGCAGCCAACAGGGGGCCGCTCAGCCCCAGCATTTT
14	.	TRBV5-1	TRBD1	TRBJ1-1	CASSLADRDTEAFF	TGCGCCAGCAGCTTGGCGGACAGGGACACTGAAGCTTTCTTT
13	once	TRBV29-1	TRBD1	TRBJ1-2	CSVVGTGRYGYTF	TGCAGCGTTGTAGGGACAGGTCGCTATGGCTACACCTTC
15	.	TRBV29-1	.	TRBJ2-2	CSVNLQGANTGELFF	TGCAGCGTCAACTTACAGGGCGCGAACACCGGGGAGCTGTTTTTT
14	.	TRBV30	.	TRBJ1-4	CAWSFQATNEKLFF	TGTGCCTGGAGTTTTCAGGCAACTAATGAAAAACTGTTTTTT
16	once	TRBV2	.	TRBJ1-2	CASRTDRFRFNYGYTF	TGTGCCAGCAGGACCGACAGGTTCCGCTTTAACTATGGCTACACCTTC
13	.	TRBV27	TRBD1	TRBJ1-2	CASRRGQFYGYTF	TGTGCCAGCAGGAGGGGACAGTTCTATGGCTACACCTTC
18	.	TRBV3-1/TRBV3-2	.	TRBJ2-4	CASSQDPIKGRAKNIQYF	TGTGCCAGCAGCCAAGACCCCATCAAGGGGCGAGCCAAAAACATTCAGTACTTC
19	.	TRBV3-1/TRBV3-2	.	TRBJ2-1	CASSPQSLASAAWYNEQFF	TGTGCCAGCAGCCCCCAATCCTTGGCGTCAGCGGCCTGGTACAATGAGCAGTTCTTC
14	.	TRBV10-2	.	TRBJ2-5	CASSAVGVGETQYF	TGCGCCAGCAGTGCTGTAGGGGTCGGAGAGACCCAGTACTTC
15	.	TRBV5-6	TRBD2	TRBJ2-7	CASSFGGRSSYEQYF	TGTGCCAGCAGCTTCGGGGGGAGGAGCTCCTACGAGCAGTACTTC
16	.	TRBV6-1	.	TRBJ1-5	CASSEEVGGRNQPQHF	TGTGCCAGCAGTGAAGAGGTCGGCGGCCGCAATCAGCCCCAGCATTTT
15	once	TRBV9	TRBD1	TRBJ1-4	CASSPLARGPEKLFF	TGTGCCAGCAGCCCATTAGCTAGGGGGCCTGAAAAACTGTTTTTT